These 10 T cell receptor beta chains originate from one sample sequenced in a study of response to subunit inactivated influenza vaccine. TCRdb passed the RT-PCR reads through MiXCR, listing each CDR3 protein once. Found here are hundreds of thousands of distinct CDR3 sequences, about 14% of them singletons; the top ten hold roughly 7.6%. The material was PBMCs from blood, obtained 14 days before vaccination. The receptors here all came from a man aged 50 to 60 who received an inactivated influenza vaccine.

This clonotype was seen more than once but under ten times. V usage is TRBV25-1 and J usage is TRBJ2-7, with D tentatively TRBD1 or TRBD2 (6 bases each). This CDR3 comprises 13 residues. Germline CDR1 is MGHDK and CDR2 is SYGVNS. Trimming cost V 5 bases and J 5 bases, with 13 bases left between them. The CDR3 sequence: CASSWGRGDEQYF. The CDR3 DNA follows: TGTGCCAGCAGTTGGGGGCGCGGGGACGAGCAGTACTTC.

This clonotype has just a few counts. CDR3 sequence: CASSQGTGGGSPLHF. CDR3 bases: TGTGCCAGCAGCCAAGGGACAGGGGGTGGTTCACCCCTCCACTTT. The chain has TRBV6-1 and TRBJ1-6, with 11 bases aligning to TRBD1. Germline CDR1 MNHNS, CDR2 SASEGT. The junction had 7 bases not matched to a gene; V was cut back by 6 bases and J by 9 bases. There are 15 residues in the CDR3.

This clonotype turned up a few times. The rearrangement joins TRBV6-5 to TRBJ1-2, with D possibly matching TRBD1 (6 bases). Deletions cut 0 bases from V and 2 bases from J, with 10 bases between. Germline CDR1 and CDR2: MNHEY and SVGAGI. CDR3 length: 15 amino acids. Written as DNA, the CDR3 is TGTGCCAGCAGTTACTCGGGGGGCAGGAACTATGGCTACACCTTC. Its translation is CASSYSGGRNYGYTF.

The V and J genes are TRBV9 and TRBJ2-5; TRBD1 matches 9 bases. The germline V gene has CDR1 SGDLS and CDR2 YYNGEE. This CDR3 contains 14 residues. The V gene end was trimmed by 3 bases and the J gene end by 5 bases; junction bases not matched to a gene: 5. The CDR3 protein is CASSADRGGETQYF. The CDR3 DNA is TGTGCCAGCAGCGCGGACAGGGGAGGCGAGACCCAGTACTTC.

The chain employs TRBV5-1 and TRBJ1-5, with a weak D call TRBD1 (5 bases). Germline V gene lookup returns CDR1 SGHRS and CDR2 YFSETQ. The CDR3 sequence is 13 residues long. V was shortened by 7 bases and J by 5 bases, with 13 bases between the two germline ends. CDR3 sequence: CASSLSGDQPQHF. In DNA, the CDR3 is TGCGCCAGCTCCCTTTCGGGGGATCAGCCCCAGCATTTT.

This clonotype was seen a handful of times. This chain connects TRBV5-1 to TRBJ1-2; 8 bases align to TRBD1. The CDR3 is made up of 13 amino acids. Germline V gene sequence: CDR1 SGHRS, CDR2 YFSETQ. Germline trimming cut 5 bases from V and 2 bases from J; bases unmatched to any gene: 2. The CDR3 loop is CASRTGVNYGYTF. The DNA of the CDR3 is TGCGCCAGCAGGACAGGGGTGAACTATGGCTACACCTTC. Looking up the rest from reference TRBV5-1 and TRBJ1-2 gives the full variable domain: KAGVTQTPRYLIKTRGQQVTLSCSPISGHRSVSWYQQTPGQGLQFLFEYFSETQRNKGNFPGRFSGRQFSNSRSEMNVSTLELGDSALYLCASRTGVNYGYTFGSGTRLTVV.

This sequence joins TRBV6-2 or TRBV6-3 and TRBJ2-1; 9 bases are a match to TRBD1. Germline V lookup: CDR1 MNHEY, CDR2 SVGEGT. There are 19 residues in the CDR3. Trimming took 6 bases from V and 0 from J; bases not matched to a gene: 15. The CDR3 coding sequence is TGTGCCAGCAGCCACAGGGGGCATGGAGGGAAAAGCTCCTACAATGAGCAGTTCTTC. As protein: CASSHRGHGGKSSYNEQFF.

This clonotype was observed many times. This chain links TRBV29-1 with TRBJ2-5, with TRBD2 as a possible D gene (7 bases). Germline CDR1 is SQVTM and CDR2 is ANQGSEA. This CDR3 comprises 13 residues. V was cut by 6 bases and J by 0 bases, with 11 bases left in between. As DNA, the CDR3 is TGCAGCGTGAGGGGGGGTTACCAAGAGACCCAGTACTTC. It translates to CSVRGGYQETQYF.

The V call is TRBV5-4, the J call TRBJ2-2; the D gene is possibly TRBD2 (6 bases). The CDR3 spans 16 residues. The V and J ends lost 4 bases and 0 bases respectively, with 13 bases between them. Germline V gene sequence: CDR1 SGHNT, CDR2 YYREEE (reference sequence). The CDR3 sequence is CASSPLREANTGELFF. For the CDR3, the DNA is TGTGCCAGCAGCCCGTTGAGGGAGGCGAACACCGGGGAGCTGTTTTTT.

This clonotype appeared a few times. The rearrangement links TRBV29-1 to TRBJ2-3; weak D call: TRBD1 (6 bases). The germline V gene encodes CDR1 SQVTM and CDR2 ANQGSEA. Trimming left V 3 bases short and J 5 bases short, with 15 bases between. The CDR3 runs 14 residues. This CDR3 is CSVDGRGSVDTQYF. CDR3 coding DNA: TGCAGCGTTGATGGCAGGGGAAGTGTAGATACGCAGTATTTT.